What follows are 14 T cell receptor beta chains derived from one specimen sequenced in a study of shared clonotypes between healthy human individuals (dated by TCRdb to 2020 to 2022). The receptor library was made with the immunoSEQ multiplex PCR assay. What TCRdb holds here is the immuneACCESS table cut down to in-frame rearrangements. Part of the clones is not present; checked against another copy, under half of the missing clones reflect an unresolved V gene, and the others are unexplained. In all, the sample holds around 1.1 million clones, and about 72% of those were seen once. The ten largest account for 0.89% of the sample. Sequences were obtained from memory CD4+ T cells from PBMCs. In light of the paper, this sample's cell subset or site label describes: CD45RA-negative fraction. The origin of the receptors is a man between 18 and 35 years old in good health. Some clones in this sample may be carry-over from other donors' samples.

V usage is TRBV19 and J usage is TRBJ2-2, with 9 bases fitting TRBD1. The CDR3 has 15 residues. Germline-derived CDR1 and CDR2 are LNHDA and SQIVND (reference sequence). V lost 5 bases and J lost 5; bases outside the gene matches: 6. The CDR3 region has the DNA TGTGCCAGTAGTGTCGACAGGGGGAGAACCGGGGAGCTGTTTTTT. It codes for CASSVDRGRTGELFF.

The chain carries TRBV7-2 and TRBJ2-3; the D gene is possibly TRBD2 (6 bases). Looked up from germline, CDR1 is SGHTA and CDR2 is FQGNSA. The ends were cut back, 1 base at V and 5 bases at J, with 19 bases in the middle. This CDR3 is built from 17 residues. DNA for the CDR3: TGTGCCAGCAGCTTAGTTGGCGGGGCACCATGGGGAGATACGCAGTATTTT. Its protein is CASSLVGGAPWGDTQYF.

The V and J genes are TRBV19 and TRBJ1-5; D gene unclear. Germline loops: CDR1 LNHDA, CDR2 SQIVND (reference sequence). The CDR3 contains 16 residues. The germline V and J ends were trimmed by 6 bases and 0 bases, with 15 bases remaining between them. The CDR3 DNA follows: TGTGCCAGTAGCCCCGACCAGTGGGATAGCAATCAGCCCCAGCATTTT. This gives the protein CASSPDQWDSNQPQHF.

The CDR3 here is CAISESSEGNTIYF. CDR3 DNA: TGTGCCATCAGTGAGTCGTCCGAAGGAAACACCATATATTTT. This chain connects TRBV10-3 to TRBJ1-3; no definite D call. CDR3 length equals 14 residues. Trimming pared 0 bases from V and 4 bases from J, leaving 7 bases between. Germline loops: CDR1 ENHRY, CDR2 SYGVKD.

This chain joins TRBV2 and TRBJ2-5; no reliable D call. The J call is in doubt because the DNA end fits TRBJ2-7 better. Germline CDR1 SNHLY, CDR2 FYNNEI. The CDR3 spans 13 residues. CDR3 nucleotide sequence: TGTGCCAACCGCGGTCTAATGGTCTACGAGCAGTACTTC. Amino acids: CANRGLMVYEQYF.

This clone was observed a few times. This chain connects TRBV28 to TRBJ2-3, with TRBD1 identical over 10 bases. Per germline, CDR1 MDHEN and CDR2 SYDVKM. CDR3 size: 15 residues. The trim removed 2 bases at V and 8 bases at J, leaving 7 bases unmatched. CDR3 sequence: CASSLTGQGQSTQYF. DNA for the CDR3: TGTGCCAGCAGTTTAACGGGACAGGGGCAGAGTACGCAGTATTTT.

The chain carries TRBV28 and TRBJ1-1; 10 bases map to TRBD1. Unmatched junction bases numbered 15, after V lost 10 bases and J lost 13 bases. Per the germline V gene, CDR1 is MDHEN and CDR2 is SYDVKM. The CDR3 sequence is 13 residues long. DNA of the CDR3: TGTGCCATCGTTTCCCGGGACAGGGGATTAGTTTTCTTT. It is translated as CAIVSRDRGLVFF. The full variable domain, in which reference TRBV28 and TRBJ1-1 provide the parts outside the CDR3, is DVKVTQSSRYLVKRTGEKVFLECVQDMDHENMFWYRQDPGLGLRLIYFSYDVKMKEKGDIPEGYSVSREKKERFSLILESASTNQTSMYLCAIVSRDRGLVFFGQGTRLTVV.

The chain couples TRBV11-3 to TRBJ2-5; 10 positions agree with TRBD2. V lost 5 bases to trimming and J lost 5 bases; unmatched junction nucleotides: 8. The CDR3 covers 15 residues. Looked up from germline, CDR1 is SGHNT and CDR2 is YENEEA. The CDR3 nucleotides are TGTGCCAGCAGCCCCACTAGCGGGGTGGTTGAGACCCAGTACTTC. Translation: CASSPTSGVVETQYF.

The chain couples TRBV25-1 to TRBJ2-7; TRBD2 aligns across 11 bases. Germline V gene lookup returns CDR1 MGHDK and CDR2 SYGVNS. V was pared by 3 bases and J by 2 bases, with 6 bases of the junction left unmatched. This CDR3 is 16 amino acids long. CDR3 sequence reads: CASSDPRLAGTYEQYF. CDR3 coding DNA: TGTGCCAGCAGTGACCCAAGACTAGCGGGGACCTACGAGCAGTACTTC.

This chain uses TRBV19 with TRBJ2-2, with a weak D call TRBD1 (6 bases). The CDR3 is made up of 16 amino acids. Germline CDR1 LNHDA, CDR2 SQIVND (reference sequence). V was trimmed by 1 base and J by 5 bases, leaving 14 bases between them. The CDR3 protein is CASSIASRGRTGELFF. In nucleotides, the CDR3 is TGTGCCAGTAGTATAGCGTCCAGGGGCCGAACCGGGGAGCTGTTTTTT.

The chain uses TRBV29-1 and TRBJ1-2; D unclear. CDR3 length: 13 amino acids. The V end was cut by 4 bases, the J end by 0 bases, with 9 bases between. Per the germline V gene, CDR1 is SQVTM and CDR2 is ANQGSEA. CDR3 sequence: CSVAREPNYGYTF. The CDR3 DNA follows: TGCAGCGTTGCTAGGGAACCTAACTATGGCTACACCTTC. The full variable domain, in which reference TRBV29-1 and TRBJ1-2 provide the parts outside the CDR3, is SAVISQKPSRDICQRGTSLTIQCQVDSQVTMMFWYRQQPGQSLTLIATANQGSEATYESGFVIDKFPISRPNLTFSTLTVSNMSPEDSSIYLCSVAREPNYGYTFGSGTRLTVV.

The CDR3 reads CASQKWGSGNTIYF. CDR3 DNA: TGTGCCAGCCAAAAGTGGGGCTCTGGAAACACCATATATTTT. The chain uses TRBV9 and TRBJ1-3, with D unclear. The V and J ends lost 7 bases and 0 bases respectively, with 11 bases between them. This CDR3 contains 14 residues. The germline gives CDR1 SGDLS, CDR2 YYNGEE.

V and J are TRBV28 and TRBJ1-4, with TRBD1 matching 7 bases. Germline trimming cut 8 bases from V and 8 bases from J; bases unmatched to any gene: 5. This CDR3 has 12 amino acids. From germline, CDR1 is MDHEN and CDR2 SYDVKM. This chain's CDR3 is CASLQGREKLFF. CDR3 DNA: TGTGCCAGCTTACAGGGGAGAGAAAAACTGTTTTTT. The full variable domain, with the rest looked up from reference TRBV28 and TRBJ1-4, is DVKVTQSSRYLVKRTGEKVFLECVQDMDHENMFWYRQDPGLGLRLIYFSYDVKMKEKGDIPEGYSVSREKKERFSLILESASTNQTSMYLCASLQGREKLFFGSGTQLSVL.

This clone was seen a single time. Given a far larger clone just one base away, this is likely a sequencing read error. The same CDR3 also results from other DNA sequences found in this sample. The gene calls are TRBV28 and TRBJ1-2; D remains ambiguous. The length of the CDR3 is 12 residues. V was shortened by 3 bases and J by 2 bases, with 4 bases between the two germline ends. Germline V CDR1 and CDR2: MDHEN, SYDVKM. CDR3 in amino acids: CASSLGNYGYTF. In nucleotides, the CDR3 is TGTGCCAGCAGTTTGGGCAACTATGGCTACACCTTC.